Shown below are 20 T cell receptor beta chains from a single sample sequenced in a study of blood T cell repertoires in COVID-19. The assay was immunoSEQ multiplex PCR, and TCRdb's table has in-frame clones only and misses some. The sample includes 100,000 or so clones, approximately 86% of them seen just once. The specimen sequenced was peripheral blood. Source of these receptors: a woman aged 70-85 years with active or convalescent COVID-19.

This chain uses TRBV3-1 (or the pseudogene TRBV3-2) with TRBJ1-1, with a weak D call TRBD1 (5 bases). With 1 base removed from V and 4 bases from J, the gap between germline ends came to 10 bases. This CDR3 spans 14 amino acids. Germline-derived CDR1 and CDR2 are LGHDT and YNNKEL (reference sequence). The CDR3 protein is CASSQAGLSTEAFF. In nucleotides, the CDR3 is TGTGCCAGCAGCCAAGCAGGGTTGAGCACTGAAGCTTTCTTT.

The rearrangement joins TRBV18 to TRBJ2-3; D might be TRBD1 (5 bases). Trimming took off 1 base at V and 0 bases at J, with 11 bases between the two ends. Germline loops: CDR1 KGHSH, CDR2 LQKENI. This CDR3 region has 16 residues. The CDR3 DNA follows: TGTGCCAGCTCACCACTTGGGGCAGATAGCACAGATACGCAGTATTTT. This codes for CASSPLGADSTDTQYF.

The chain carries TRBV2 and TRBJ1-3, with 7 bases identical to TRBD1. In germline, CDR1 is SNHLY, CDR2 FYNNEI. This CDR3 spans 12 amino acids. V dropped 6 bases and J dropped 4; count of bases not matched to a gene: 0. This CDR3 reads CASRGQGNTIYF. The CDR3 DNA reads as TGTGCCAGCAGGGGACAGGGAAACACCATATATTTT.

The gene calls are TRBV21-1 and TRBJ1-5. TRBV21-1 is tagged as a pseudogene. CDR3 length: 12 amino acids. This chain's CDR3 is CASERRNSPQHF. The CDR3 DNA sequence: TGTGCCAGCGAGCGGCGAAATTCGCCCCAGCATTTT.

This chain links TRBV10-3 with TRBJ1-5, with 9 bases lining up with TRBD1. Germline CDR1 ENHRY, CDR2 SYGVKD. There are 16 residues in the CDR3. J gave up 3 bases and V 4 bases, and 7 bases lay outside the gene matches. The CDR3 nucleotides read TGTGCCATCAGTGCCGACAGGGGGGCCTACAATCAGCCCCAGCATTTT. Protein sequence: CAISADRGAYNQPQHF.

The rearrangement uses TRBV5-1 and TRBJ1-6, with 7 positions matching TRBD1. Germline CDR1 reads SGHRS; CDR2 reads YFSETQ. Losses at the gene ends were 4 bases for V and 5 bases for J; bases not matched to a gene: 6. This CDR3 contains 15 residues. The CDR3 nucleotides are TGCGCCAGCAGCCTGGGACAGCCAGATAATTCACCCCTCCACTTT. Translating gives CASSLGQPDNSPLHF.

The CDR3 bases are TGTGCCAGCAGCCCCGGGACAGGAGCCTATGGCTACACCTTC. The encoded protein is CASSPGTGAYGYTF. The rearrangement uses TRBV11-2 and TRBJ1-2; the match to TRBD1 covers 8 bases. The germline gives CDR1 SGHAT, CDR2 FQNNGV. V shed 5 bases, J shed 4 bases, and the junction held 6 bases outside the gene matches. The CDR3 is 14 amino acids.

The chain employs TRBV4-1 and TRBJ1-2, with D unresolved. Between the trimmed V and J ends, which lost 5 bases and 4 bases, there was a span of 8 bases. Germline V gene data show CDR1 as MGHRA and CDR2 as YSYEKL. This CDR3 contains 12 residues. The CDR3 region has the DNA TGCGCCAGCAGCACGACAAGCTATGGCTACACCTTC. Amino acid sequence: CASSTTSYGYTF.

This chain joins TRBV28 and TRBJ1-1; tentatively, D is TRBD1 (6 bases). CDR1 and CDR2 (germline): MDHEN, SYDVKM. This CDR3 is 15 amino acids long. Trimming left V 6 bases short and J 5 bases short, with 19 bases between. CDR3 in amino acids: CASSRAWGRGTEAFF. The CDR3 nucleotides read TGTGCCAGCAGCCGGGCATGGGGGCGAGGTACTGAAGCTTTCTTT.

The rearrangement links TRBV14 to TRBJ1-2; D is unclear. Germline CDR1 reads SGHDN; CDR2 reads FVKESK. The CDR3 loop spans 12 amino acids. The germline V and J ends were trimmed by 3 bases and 5 bases, with 7 bases remaining between them. The CDR3 nucleotides are TGTGCCAGCAGCCACGGTCGGTATGGCTACACCTTC. Translated: CASSHGRYGYTF.

V gene TRBV2 combines with J gene TRBJ1-2; 7 bases map to TRBD1. Germline loops: CDR1 SNHLY, CDR2 FYNNEI. The CDR3 runs 12 residues. The V and J ends lost 6 bases and 6 bases, in that order; junction bases with no gene match: 4. CDR3 protein: CASRGGGNGYTF. CDR3 nucleotide sequence: TGTGCCAGCAGAGGGGGCGGGAATGGCTACACCTTC.

The gene calls are TRBV19 and TRBJ2-6; 7 bases match TRBD1. This CDR3 contains 15 residues. The germline V gene encodes CDR1 LNHDA and CDR2 SQIVND (reference sequence). J was trimmed by 0 bases and V by 7 bases; bases with no gene match: 3. CDR3 sequence: CASTAGGSGANVLTF. In DNA, the CDR3 is TGTGCCAGTACCGCAGGGGGCTCTGGGGCCAACGTCCTGACTTTC. Looking up the rest from reference TRBV19 and TRBJ2-6 gives the full variable domain: DGGITQSPKYLFRKEGQNVTLSCEQNLNHDAMYWYRQDPGQGLRLIYYSQIVNDFQKGDIAEGYSVSREKKESFPLTVTSAQKNPTAFYLCASTAGGSGANVLTFGAGSRLTVL.

The rearrangement uses TRBV28 and TRBJ2-5, with 7 bases aligning to TRBD1. The germline V gene has CDR1 MDHEN and CDR2 SYDVKM. Trimming cost V 5 bases and J 4 bases; bases outside gene matches: 7. The CDR3 is 14 residues long. Written as DNA, the CDR3 is TGTGCCAGCAGTCCGACAGGGCGGGTAGAGACCCAGTACTTC. The encoded protein is CASSPTGRVETQYF.

This clone was recorded a few times. Here the CDR3 DNA reads TGTGCCAGCAGCCAGTGGGGGGGACGGGCGAGCTACACCTTC. It yields the protein CASSQWGGRASYTF. The chain has TRBV14 and TRBJ1-2; maybe TRBD1 (5 bases). The CDR3 runs 14 residues. Germline CDR1 and CDR2: SGHDN and FVKESK. Trimming took 3 bases from V and 9 from J, leaving 17 bases between them.

This clone was seen only once. The chain couples TRBV4-2 to TRBJ2-1; 11 nucleotides align to TRBD2. V shed 4 bases and J 3 bases; nucleotides not matched to a gene: 5. Germline CDR1 is LGHNA and CDR2 is YNFKEQ. The CDR3 loop spans 16 amino acids. The CDR3 DNA follows: TGTGCCAGCAGCCGAACCGGGACTAGCGGCTACAATGAGCAGTTCTTC. The encoded protein is CASSRTGTSGYNEQFF.

The gene calls are TRBV19 and TRBJ1-1, with TRBD1 as a possible D gene (6 bases). Trimming removed 4 bases at V and 5 bases at J, with 8 bases between. Germline V gene sequence: CDR1 LNHDA, CDR2 SQIVND (reference sequence). The CDR3 sequence is 12 residues long. DNA for the CDR3: TGTGCCAGTAGTAGGCAGGGGACTGAAGCTTTCTTT. This codes for CASSRQGTEAFF.

The CDR3 loop is CASSLSGTANYGYTF. CDR3 sequence (DNA): TGCGCCAGCAGCTTGTCCGGGACAGCTAACTATGGCTACACCTTC. This chain uses TRBV5-1 with TRBJ1-2, with 7 nucleotides matching TRBD1. Per the germline V gene, CDR1 is SGHRS and CDR2 is YFSETQ. Trimming cost V 1 base and J 0 bases; bases outside gene matches: 3. The CDR3 is 15 residues long.

The genes are TRBV27 and TRBJ1-2; 9 bases are a match to TRBD1. The germline V gene encodes CDR1 MNHEY and CDR2 SMNVEV (reference sequence). V was clipped by 2 bases and J by 0 bases; unmatched bases: 7. CDR3 length: 17 amino acids. This chain's CDR3 is CASSLRGRDRANYGYTF. CDR3 nucleotide sequence: TGTGCCAGCAGTTTAAGGGGTAGGGACAGGGCTAACTATGGCTACACCTTC.

The gene calls are TRBV29-1 and TRBJ1-4, with D possibly being TRBD1 (6 bases). The CDR3 has 13 amino acids. Trimming took 6 bases from V and 8 from J, leaving 16 bases between them. CDR1 and CDR2 (germline): SQVTM, ANQGSEA. CDR3 DNA sequence: TGCAGCGTCGCCACAGGGACCGGCGAAAAACTGTTTTTT. This sequence encodes CSVATGTGEKLFF.

The chain joins TRBV6-5 to TRBJ2-7; 8 nucleotides align to TRBD1. The CDR3 runs to 15 residues. The J segment lost 2 bases and the V segment lost 8 bases, leaving 11 bases of the junction unmatched. The germline V gene has CDR1 MNHEY and CDR2 SVGAGI. CDR3 in DNA: TGTGCCAGCCAGTTAGGACGGACAGGGCCCTACGAGCAGTACTTC. Protein: CASQLGRTGPYEQYF.